The 5 T cell receptor beta chains below come from one sample, sequenced in a study of graft-versus-host responses after intestinal transplantation. Sequenced by immunoSEQ multiplex PCR; TCRdb stores in-frame clones only, minus some. The sample consists of 40,000 or so clones, over 85% of them appearing once. Material: PBMCs, obtained approximately 740 days after intestinal transplantation. These receptors were collected from a human patient who received an intestinal transplant, so some T cells may come from the graft donor.

CDR3 DNA: TGTGCCAGCAGCTCACAGGGGAATATTTACAATGAGCAGTTCTTC. Its translation: CASSSQGNIYNEQFF. The chain links TRBV7-9 to TRBJ2-1; the match to TRBD1 covers 7 bases. This CDR3 is 15 amino acids long. V gave up 4 bases and J gave up 4 bases; unmatched junction bases: 7. Germline CDR1 and CDR2: SEHNR and FQNEAQ (reference sequence). Complete variable domain (other parts from reference TRBV7-9 and TRBJ2-1): DTGVSQNPRHKITKRGQNVTFRCDPISEHNRLYWYRQTLGQGPEFLTYFQNEAQLEKSRLLSDRFSAERPKGSFSTLEIQRTEQGDSAMYLCASSSQGNIYNEQFFGPGTRLTVL.

The J gene is TRBJ1-5, the V gene TRBV9; 8 bases are shared with TRBD1. This CDR3 region has 14 residues. Germline CDR1 and CDR2: SGDLS and YYNGEE. The V gene end was trimmed by 4 bases and the J gene end by 6 bases; junction bases not matched to a gene: 6. CDR3 sequence: CASSPGQAIQPQHF. The CDR3 DNA reads as TGTGCCAGCAGCCCGGGACAGGCCATTCAGCCCCAGCATTTT.

The CDR3 nucleotides read TGCGCCAGCAGCCCGACGACAGGGGAAATCTACGAGCAGTACTTC. Its translation: CASSPTTGEIYEQYF. The chain joins TRBV4-1 to TRBJ2-7; 8 bases are a match to TRBD1. The CDR3 has 15 amino acids. V dropped 4 bases and J dropped 3; count of bases not matched to a gene: 8. From germline, CDR1 is MGHRA and CDR2 YSYEKL.

The chain combines TRBV5-5 with TRBJ2-7; D is perhaps TRBD1 (6 bases). This CDR3 contains 14 residues. Germline V gene lookup returns CDR1 SGHKS and CDR2 YYEKEE (reference sequence). V lost 1 base and J 0 bases, leaving 8 bases between the germline ends. Here the CDR3 reads CASSLTGNSYEQYF. The CDR3 DNA is TGTGCCAGCAGCTTGACAGGGAACTCCTACGAGCAGTACTTC.

V gene TRBV11-3 combines with J gene TRBJ1-6, with D possibly matching TRBD1 (5 bases). Between the trimmed V and J ends, which lost 5 bases and 10 bases, there was a span of 18 bases. The CDR3 is 15 residues long. Germline values: CDR1 SGHNT, CDR2 YENEEA. The CDR3 DNA reads TGTGCCAGCAGCCGGACTCAATTGGGGGAATCACCCCTCCACTTT. Protein product: CASSRTQLGESPLHF.